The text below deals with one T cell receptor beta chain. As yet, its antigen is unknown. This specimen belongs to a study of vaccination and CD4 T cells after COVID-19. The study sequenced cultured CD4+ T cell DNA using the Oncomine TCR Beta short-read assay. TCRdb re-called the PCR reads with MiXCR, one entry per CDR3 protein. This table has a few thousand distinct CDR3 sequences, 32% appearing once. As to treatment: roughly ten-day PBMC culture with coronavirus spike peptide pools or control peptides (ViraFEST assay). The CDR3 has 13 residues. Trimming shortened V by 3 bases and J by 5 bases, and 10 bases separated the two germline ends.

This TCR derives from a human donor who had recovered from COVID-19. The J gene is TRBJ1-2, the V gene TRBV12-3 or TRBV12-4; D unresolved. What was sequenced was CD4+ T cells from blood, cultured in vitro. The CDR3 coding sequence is TGTGCCAGCAGTTTGAGGGTTAGGTATGGCTACACCTTC. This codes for CASSLRVRYGYTF.